This is a list of T cell receptor beta chains from one sample in a study of blood T cell repertoires in COVID-19. TCRdb keeps only in-frame clones here, not all; method: immunoSEQ multiplex PCR. Here the sample spans fewer than 350,000 clones, less than 85% being singletons. The material sequenced was PBMCs or T cells enriched from blood (not recorded which). These receptors came from a young woman who had been exposed to COVID-19. CDR3s include the opening cysteine and the closing phenylalanine or tryptophan. The D gene is left open where the match is weak. Clone size is stated in some rows and not others, as once, few, many or a class when expanded.

>-|-|TRBJ1-2|TRBV6-5
CASSYSQPGSYGYTF
TGTGCCAGCAGTTACTCGCAACCGGGATCTTATGGCTACACCTTC
>-|once|TRBJ1-4|TRBV5-5
CASSRTRDEKLFF
TGTGCCAGCAGCCGAACCCGAGATGAAAAACTGTTTTTT
>TRBD2|-|TRBJ2-7|TRBV11-2
CASSPSGRSSYEQYF
TGTGCCAGCAGCCCCAGCGGGAGGTCTTCCTACGAGCAGTACTTC
>-|-|TRBJ2-7|TRBV28
CASSFQGGTFEQYF
TGTGCCAGCAGTTTTCAGGGGGGAACCTTCGAGCAGTACTTC
>TRBD1|-|TRBJ2-7|TRBV30
CAWALGTAYEQYF
TGTGCCTGGGCCCTAGGGACAGCTTACGAGCAGTACTTC
>-|-|TRBJ2-7|TRBV25-1
CASSDLYEQYF
TGTGCCAGCAGTGACCTATACGAGCAGTACTTC
>-|-|TRBJ2-1|TRBV6-4
CASLPSYNEQFF
TGTGCCAGTCTCCCCTCCTACAATGAGCAGTTCTTC
>TRBD1|few|TRBJ1-2|TRBV7-2
CASSPATGAVYGYTF
TGTGCCAGCAGCCCCGCGACAGGGGCGGTTTATGGCTACACCTTC
>-|-|TRBJ1-1|TRBV2
CASSDSRTEAFF
TGTGCCAGCAGTGACTCGAGGACTGAAGCTTTCTTT
>TRBD1|-|TRBJ2-5|TRBV5-1
CASGPGGARETQYF
TGCGCCAGCGGTCCAGGGGGCGCGAGAGAGACCCAGTACTTC